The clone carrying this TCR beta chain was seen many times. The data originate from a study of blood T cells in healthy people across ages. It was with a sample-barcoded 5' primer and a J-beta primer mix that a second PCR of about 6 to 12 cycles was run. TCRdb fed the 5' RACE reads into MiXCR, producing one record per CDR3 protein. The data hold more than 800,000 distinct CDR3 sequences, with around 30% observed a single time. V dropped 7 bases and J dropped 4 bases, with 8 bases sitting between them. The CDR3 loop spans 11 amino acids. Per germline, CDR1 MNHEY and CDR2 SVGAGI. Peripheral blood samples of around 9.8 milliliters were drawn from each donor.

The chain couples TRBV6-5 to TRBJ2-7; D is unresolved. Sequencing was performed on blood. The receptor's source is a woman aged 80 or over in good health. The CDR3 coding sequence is TGTGCCAGCAATAAAGGGTACGAGCAGTACTTC. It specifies CASNKGYEQYF.